The TCR beta chain described here comes from a study of T cell responses to AZD1222 COVID-19 vaccine. Generated by immunoSEQ multiplex PCR, the TCRdb table keeps only in-frame clones and is missing some. The table records approximately 140,000 clones, about nine tenths of them present only once. Germline trimming cut 0 bases from V and 8 bases from J; bases unmatched to any gene: 6. CDR3 length: 15 amino acids. CDR1 and CDR2 from the germline V gene are LGHDT and YNNKEL (reference sequence). Second doses at about 4 or about 12 weeks were pooled. The sequencing here drew on peripheral blood, taken 28 days after the second AZD1222 dose. The chain couples TRBV3-1 (or the pseudogene TRBV3-2) to TRBJ1-1, with 10 bases identical to TRBD1. This clonotype originated in an adult who received the AZD1222 COVID-19 vaccine. Here the CDR3 reads CASSQDFGTGEEAFF. The CDR3 DNA is TGTGCCAGCAGCCAAGACTTCGGGACAGGGGAGGAAGCTTTCTTT.